This T cell receptor beta chain emerged from a study of patients and donors after allogeneic stem cell transplantation. The germline V gene encodes CDR1 SGHRS and CDR2 YFSETQ. This CDR3 is built from 17 residues. The V and J ends lost 3 bases and 8 bases, in that order; junction bases with no gene match: 15. TCRdb independently ran MiXCR on the RT-PCR reads; one entry per CDR3 protein. In the table there are over 150,000 distinct CDR3 sequences, roughly 40% of which are singletons. The TCR was taken from a human donor who was either an allogeneic HSCT recipient or a stem cell or donor lymphocyte infusion donor (not recorded which). It is not recorded whose cells these are; they may come from a transplant donor. The chain couples TRBV5-1 to TRBJ2-1; TRBD1 aligns across 9 bases. The specimen sequenced was blood, either unsorted or a sorted T cell fraction (not recorded which). CDR3 residues: CASSSKHRDRVVDEQFF. In nucleotides, the CDR3 is TGCGCCAGCAGCTCAAAACACCGGGACAGGGTTGTCGATGAGCAGTTCTTC.